Listed below are T cell receptor beta chains from one sample, sequenced in a study of T-cell memory formation after mild COVID-19. TCRdb re-analysed the 5' RACE reads in MiXCR, keeping a single row per CDR3 protein. Of approximately 300,000 distinct CDR3 sequences in the sample, more than 15% were seen once. The specimen sequenced was PBMCs or a T cell subset sorted from them (not recorded which). These receptors came from a man aged 18 to 29 who had mild COVID-19 (a few samples of this study predate the infection). Cell type and time point are not known. CDR3s include the opening cysteine and the closing phenylalanine or tryptophan. A D gene is named only where the DNA matches it firmly. Rows may omit the clone size; those that give it use once, few, many or a size class.

>TRBD1|TRBJ1-5|many|TRBV5-1
CASSLGTGTGIQPQHF
TGCGCCAGCAGCTTGGGAACCGGGACAGGGATTCAGCCCCAGCATTTT
>.|TRBJ2-7|few|TRBV29-1
CSALDNSYEQYF
TGCAGCGCCTTGGACAACTCCTACGAGCAGTACTTC
>.|TRBJ2-5|few|TRBV5-6
CASSGSETQYF
TGTGCCAGCAGCGGCTCGGAGACCCAGTACTTC
>.|TRBJ2-5|few|TRBV14
CASGPGPPRETQYF
TGTGCCAGCGGACCGGGACCCCCGAGGGAGACCCAGTACTTC
>.|TRBJ2-5|.|TRBV3-1
CASSQSEGRETQYF
TGTGCCAGCAGCCAGTCGGAGGGGCGTGAGACCCAGTACTTC
>.|TRBJ2-1|few|TRBV20-1
CSATQGPLTYNEQFF
TGCAGTGCTACCCAGGGGCCTCTAACCTACAATGAGCAGTTCTTC
>.|TRBJ2-2|few|TRBV12-3/TRBV12-4
CASSLVQITGELFF
TGTGCCAGCAGTTTAGTCCAGATCACCGGGGAGCTGTTTTTT
>.|TRBJ1-1|.|TRBV6-6
CASSYPQGGVYTEAFF
TGTGCCAGCAGTTACCCCCAGGGAGGCGTGTACACTGAAGCTTTCTTT
>.|TRBJ2-2|many|TRBV5-1
CASSRDANGELFF
TGCGCCAGCAGCCGTGACGCTAACGGGGAGCTGTTTTTT
>.|TRBJ2-5|few|TRBV4-3
CASSQEGPGRPGGETQYF
TGCGCCAGCAGCCAAGAAGGGCCTGGGAGGCCCGGCGGAGAGACCCAGTACTTC
>.|TRBJ2-7|.|TRBV29-1
CSVVPAGASYEQYF
TGCAGCGTTGTCCCTGCGGGGGCGAGTTACGAGCAGTACTTC
>TRBD2|TRBJ2-1|few|TRBV30
CAWSMRGAAYNEQFF
TGTGCCTGGAGTATGCGGGGGGCCGCCTACAATGAGCAGTTCTTC
>TRBD2|TRBJ2-3|few|TRBV9
CASSLGLAGITDTQYF
TGTGCCAGCAGCCTCGGACTAGCGGGGATCACAGATACGCAGTATTTT
>TRBD1|TRBJ2-3|.|TRBV4-1
CASSDPGTGLDTQYF
TGCGCCAGCAGCGACCCCGGGACAGGGTTAGATACGCAGTATTTT
>.|TRBJ1-6|few|TRBV6-1
CATARQTYNSPLHF
TGTGCCACGGCGCGTCAAACCTATAATTCACCCCTCCACTTT
>TRBD2|TRBJ2-1|.|TRBV7-6
CASSTSGLSYNEQFF
TGTGCCAGCAGCACTAGCGGCCTCTCCTACAATGAGCAGTTCTTC
>TRBD2|TRBJ2-1|.|TRBV12-3/TRBV12-4
CASTQISSGLDNEQFF
TGTGCCAGCACCCAGATATCTAGCGGGCTTGACAATGAGCAGTTCTTC
>.|TRBJ2-5|few|TRBV5-1
CASSLRGAVQETQYF
TGCGCCAGCAGCTTACGGGGGGCGGTACAAGAGACCCAGTACTTC
>TRBD1|TRBJ1-1|.|TRBV7-2
CASSPRGQNTEAFF
TGTGCCAGCAGCCCGAGGGGGCAAAACACTGAAGCTTTCTTT
>.|TRBJ1-2|.|TRBV5-1
CASSFNSRSGYTF
TGCGCCAGCAGCTTTAATTCGCGCAGTGGCTACACCTTC
>TRBD1|TRBJ1-5|.|TRBV7-2
CASSLGQGWGQPQHF
TGTGCCAGCAGCTTGGGACAGGGTTGGGGTCAGCCCCAGCATTTT
>.|TRBJ1-2|few|TRBV5-6
CASSIRTFGYTF
TGTGCCAGCAGCATTAGGACGTTTGGCTACACCTTC
>.|TRBJ2-5|.|TRBV20-1
CSAEEGGFQETQYF
TGCAGTGCCGAAGAGGGGGGGTTCCAAGAGACCCAGTACTTC
>.|TRBJ2-3|few|TRBV11-2
CASSPYPRGAITSQYF
TGTGCCAGCAGCCCGTACCCAAGGGGGGCTATTACATCGCAGTATTTT
>.|TRBJ1-1|.|TRBV7-9
CASSSFSMENTEAFF
TGTGCCAGCAGCTCGTTCTCCATGGAGAACACTGAAGCTTTCTTT
>.|TRBJ1-4|.|TRBV30
CAWSVYEKLFF
TGTGCCTGGAGTGTATATGAAAAACTGTTTTTT
>.|TRBJ2-1|few|TRBV30
CAWSGWPFNEQFF
TGTGCCTGGAGTGGATGGCCGTTCAATGAGCAGTTCTTC
>.|TRBJ1-6|.|TRBV6-5
CASSYSNRPGNNSPLHF
TGTGCCAGCAGTTACTCGAACAGGCCGGGGAATAATTCACCCCTCCACTTT
>.|TRBJ1-2|many|TRBV5-1
CASSLVADSGSGYTF
TGCGCCAGCAGCTTGGTAGCGGACAGCGGTTCGGGCTACACCTTC
>.|TRBJ2-1|.|TRBV29-1
CSVEDETDFEQFF
TGCAGCGTTGAAGACGAGACGGATTTTGAGCAGTTCTTC
>.|TRBJ1-5|.|TRBV20-1
CSARDIGRPNQPQHF
TGCAGTGCTAGAGATATCGGCAGGCCCAATCAGCCCCAGCATTTT
>.|TRBJ2-3|.|TRBV13
CASSLASRSGTDTQYF
TGTGCCAGCAGCTTAGCGTCCCGATCAGGCACAGATACGCAGTATTTT
>.|TRBJ2-3|few|TRBV20-1
CSARVGSGTDTQYF
TGCAGTGCTAGGGTGGGCAGTGGCACAGATACGCAGTATTTT
>.|TRBJ1-1|few|TRBV4-1
CASSHPGALNTEAFF
TGCGCCAGCAGCCATCCAGGGGCCCTGAACACTGAAGCTTTCTTT
>.|TRBJ2-6|.|TRBV18
CASSPSLSGAGANVLTF
TGTGCCAGCTCACCCTCACTGTCGGGGGCTGGGGCCAACGTCCTGACTTTC
>TRBD1|TRBJ1-3|.|TRBV19
CASTGRDRPTIVYF
TGTGCCAGTACGGGCAGGGACAGGCCCACCATCGTATATTTT
>.|TRBJ2-1|.|TRBV9
CASSVASDPPNEQFF
TGTGCCAGCAGCGTAGCTTCGGACCCACCAAATGAGCAGTTCTTC
>.|TRBJ2-3|few|TRBV11-2
CASSEEDLSTDTQYF
TGTGCCAGCAGCGAAGAGGACCTCAGCACAGATACGCAGTATTTT
>.|TRBJ2-1|many|TRBV7-2
CASSLVGQKSYNEQFF
TGTGCCAGCAGCTTAGTAGGGCAGAAGTCCTACAATGAGCAGTTCTTC
>.|TRBJ1-2|.|TRBV9
CASSVGERIGGYTF
TGTGCCAGCAGCGTAGGGGAGAGGATCGGGGGCTACACCTTC
>.|TRBJ2-2|few|TRBV5-1
CASSITLRTLNTGELFF
TGCGCCAGCAGCATAACTCTTAGGACCCTAAACACCGGGGAGCTGTTTTTT
>.|TRBJ1-2|many|TRBV12-3/TRBV12-4
CASTSQGLGYGYTF
TGTGCCAGCACCAGTCAGGGTTTGGGCTATGGCTACACCTTC
>.|TRBJ2-5|few|TRBV7-9
CASSLRRQTQETQYF
TGTGCCAGCAGCTTGCGCCGACAAACCCAAGAGACCCAGTACTTC